This TCR beta chain was captured in a study of OX40 agonist ivuxolimab in advanced cancers. Across the study: The diagnoses of dose-escalation patients were hepatocellular carcinoma, melanoma, renal cell or head and neck cancer. Among those enrolled, mean age was around 60 years (range roughly 20 to 85) and 75% to 90% were male. The study's findings and limits: The antigen specificity of the peripheral T cells (those that were expanded) was not determined.

The data were produced by immunoSEQ multiplex PCR, yet TCRdb's version contains in-frame clones alone and is incomplete. The repertoire has about 67,000 clones, 70% to 90% of them found once; the top ten carry approximately 2%. With 4 bases removed from V and 4 bases from J, the gap between germline ends came to 9 bases. The CDR3 runs to 13 residues. Germline CDR1 is SGDLS and CDR2 is YYNGEE. Remarks on this clone: Its target is unknown.

The chain employs TRBV9 and TRBJ1-3; the D is unclear. Material: CD4+ or CD8+ T cells sorted from blood, obtained in a trial of the OX40 agonist ivuxolimab. The sequence was collected from an adult with an advanced solid tumor such as melanoma, head and neck, liver or kidney cancer. CDR3 DNA: TGTGCCAGCAGCACAGCACAGGGAAACACCATATATTTT. It specifies CASSTAQGNTIYF.